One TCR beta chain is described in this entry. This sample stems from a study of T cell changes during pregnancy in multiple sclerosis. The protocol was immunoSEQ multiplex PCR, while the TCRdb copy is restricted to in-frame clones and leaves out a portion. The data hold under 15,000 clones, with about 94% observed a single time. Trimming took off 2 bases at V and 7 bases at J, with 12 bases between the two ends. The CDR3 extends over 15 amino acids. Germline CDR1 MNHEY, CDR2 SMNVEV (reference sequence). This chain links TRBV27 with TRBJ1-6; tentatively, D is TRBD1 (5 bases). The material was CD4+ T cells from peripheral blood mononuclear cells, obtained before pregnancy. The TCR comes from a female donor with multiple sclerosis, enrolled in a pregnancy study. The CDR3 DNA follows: TGTGCCAGCAGTTTACAGGGATACAGGAATTCACCCCTCCACTTT. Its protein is CASSLQGYRNSPLHF.